This is a list of T cell receptor beta chains from one sample in a study of shared clonotypes between healthy human individuals. Data came from immunoSEQ multiplex PCR; TCRdb stores just in-frame clones and leaves some out. The data hold 2.3 million or so clones, with approximately 93% observed a single time. The sample consisted of naive CD4+ T cells from PBMCs. All receptors derive from a man between 18 and 35 years old in good health. Some clones in this sample may be carry-over from other donors' samples. Both conserved end residues are part of each CDR3. The D gene is left open where the match is weak. Clone size appears in some rows only: once, few, many, or a class for an expanded clone.

V gene	clone size	J gene	D gene	CDR3 DNA	CDR3 protein
TRBV2	once	TRBJ1-6	NA	TGTGCCAGCAGCCGGGGAGGGGGTGCTTATAATTCACCCCTCCACTTT	CASSRGGGAYNSPLHF
TRBV15	NA	TRBJ2-7	NA	TGTGCCACCAGCAGAGAAGAGGGTGCAGGAAGCTCCTACGAGCAGTACTTC	CATSREEGAGSSYEQYF
TRBV7-3	NA	TRBJ1-1	NA	TGTGCCAGCAGCTTGGGGACATCTGAAGCTTTCTTT	CASSLGTSEAFF
TRBV12-2	NA	TRBJ2-5	NA	TGTGCAAGTCGCTTAGCCCGGACTAGCGGGTCTAGGAGGGAGACCCAGTACTTC	CASRLARTSGSRRETQYF
TRBV15	NA	TRBJ1-2	NA	TGTGCCACCAGCTCGTCCGGCTATGGCTACACCTTC	CATSSSGYGYTF
TRBV6-5	NA	TRBJ2-7	TRBD1	TGTGCCAGCAGTTACGGACAGGAACGAACCTACGAGCAGTACTTC	CASSYGQERTYEQYF
TRBV28	NA	TRBJ2-2	TRBD1	TGTGCCAGCACCGCCGGACAGGGACCCGGGGAGCTGTTTTTT	CASTAGQGPGELFF
TRBV10-3	NA	TRBJ2-1	TRBD2	TGTGCCATCAGTGAGTCGGCTAGCGGGAGTCGGAGTGAGCAGTTCTTC	CAISESASGSRSEQFF
TRBV5-4	once	TRBJ2-7	NA	TGTGCCAGCAGCTTAGGGGCGGACTACGAAGAGCAGTACTTC	CASSLGADYEEQYF
TRBV7-2	NA	TRBJ2-3	TRBD1	TGTGCCAGCAGCCCAGACAGGGGGCGGGATACGCAGTATTTT	CASSPDRGRDTQYF
TRBV7-2	once	TRBJ2-7	TRBD2	TGTGCCAGCAGCTTATGGCGGGAGGGTTTAGGCGAGCAGTACTTC	CASSLWREGLGEQYF
TRBV14	NA	TRBJ2-1	TRBD2	TGTGCCAGCAGCCGGACTAGCGGGGTCAATGAGCAGTTCTTC	CASSRTSGVNEQFF
TRBV9	NA	TRBJ2-1	TRBD2	TGTGCCAGCAGCGTAGTAGGAGTAGCGGGAGATGAGCAGTTCTTC	CASSVVGVAGDEQFF
TRBV27	NA	TRBJ2-7	TRBD2	TGTGCCAGCACTATGACTAGCGGGAGGAAAGCCTCCTACGAGCAGTACTTC	CASTMTSGRKASYEQYF
TRBV18	NA	TRBJ2-2	TRBD2	TGTGCCAGCTCACCGTTGGGACTAGCTGCCGGGGAGCTGTTTTTT	CASSPLGLAAGELFF
TRBV27	NA	TRBJ2-1	TRBD2	TGTGCCCAAGCAGCCCAAGGAGGTAGCGGGATACCCGAGGATGAGCAGTTCTTC	CAQAAQGGSGIPEDEQFF
TRBV30	NA	TRBJ2-2	TRBD1	TGTGCCTGGAGTGTCCTCCGGGACAGAGTCACCGGGGAGCTGTTTTTT	CAWSVLRDRVTGELFF
TRBV7-9	NA	TRBJ2-3	TRBD2	TGTGCCAGCAGCTTAGCGTCATTTAGCGGGACGTTCACAGATACGCAGTATTTT	CASSLASFSGTFTDTQYF
TRBV7-3	NA	TRBJ2-2	NA	TGTGCCAGCAGCTTGGGCGGGACGGGCTCCGGGGAGCTGTTTTTT	CASSLGGTGSGELFF
TRBV6-5	NA	TRBJ2-2	NA	TGTGCCAGCAGTTACGAGCGGACGCGGACCGGGGAGCTGTTTTTT	CASSYERTRTGELFF
TRBV29-1	few	TRBJ1-1	TRBD1	TGCAGCGTTGGAGACAGGGCTTACACTGAAGCTTTCTTT	CSVGDRAYTEAFF
TRBV21-1	NA	TRBJ2-3	NA	TGTGCCAGCAGCGGAAGGCTAGCGGGAATCACAGATACGCAGTATTTT	CASSGRLAGITDTQYF
TRBV15	NA	TRBJ2-7	TRBD1	TGTGCCACCAGGGAAACCGGGACAGGGGGCCCGTATTCCTCCTACGAGCAGTACTTC	CATRETGTGGPYSSYEQYF
TRBV4-2	NA	TRBJ1-5	NA	TGTGCCAGCAGCCAGACTCGGTACAGGGTAGACTATAGCAATCAGCCCCAGCATTTT	CASSQTRYRVDYSNQPQHF